These T cell receptor beta chains were read from a single sample in a study of T cell responses to AZD1222 COVID-19 vaccine. Profiled with immunoSEQ multiplex PCR; TCRdb holds only in-frame clones, not every one. The sample consists of about 93,000 clones, around 89% of them appearing once. Sequencing used peripheral blood, obtained 28 days after the second AZD1222 dose. The source is an adult who received the AZD1222 COVID-19 vaccine. Each CDR3 is given with its conserved first and last residue. D genes are given only for firm matches. Some rows have no size entry. The others give once, few or many, or a class for an expanded clone.

length	V	J	size	D	CDR3	DNA
15	TRBV5-1	TRBJ2-5	NA	TRBD2	CASGRNVGGVQTQYF	TGCGCCAGCGGCCGTAACGTCGGGGGGGTCCAGACCCAGTACTTC
13	TRBV7-3	TRBJ1-1	NA	NA	CASSQNRDTEAFF	TGTGCCAGCAGCCAAAACAGGGACACTGAAGCTTTCTTT
15	TRBV19	TRBJ1-1	NA	TRBD1	CASSRGGQGNTEAFF	TGTGCCAGTAGTAGGGGGGGACAGGGGAACACTGAAGCTTTCTTT
13	TRBV5-1	TRBJ1-1	NA	TRBD1	CASSFTGAGGAFF	TGCGCCAGCAGCTTTACAGGGGCAGGGGGAGCTTTCTTT
13	TRBV5-1	TRBJ2-3	NA	NA	CASSWTSTDTQYF	TGCGCCAGCAGCTGGACCTCCACAGATACGCAGTATTTT
14	TRBV7-2	TRBJ2-2	NA	NA	CASSLGLSPGELFF	TGTGCCAGCAGCTTAGGCTTATCCCCCGGGGAGCTGTTTTTT
16	TRBV4-2	TRBJ1-2	few	NA	CASSQRLSGGNYGYTF	TGTGCCAGCAGCCAAAGATTGAGTGGGGGAAACTATGGCTACACCTTC
17	TRBV5-1	TRBJ1-1	NA	NA	CASSPSFQRTSITEAFF	TGCGCCAGCAGCCCCTCTTTTCAGAGAACTTCGATCACTGAAGCTTTCTTT
14	TRBV3-1/TRBV3-2	TRBJ2-7	NA	TRBD2	CASSPGTSGGEQYF	TGTGCCAGCAGCCCCGGGACTAGCGGAGGCGAGCAGTACTTC
14	TRBV9	TRBJ1-2	NA	NA	CASSVDWTHYGYTF	TGTGCCAGCAGCGTAGACTGGACACACTATGGCTACACCTTC
13	TRBV3-1/TRBV3-2	TRBJ2-5	NA	TRBD1	CASSLGGWETQYF	TGTGCCAGCAGCTTAGGGGGCTGGGAGACCCAGTACTTC
15	TRBV29-1	TRBJ2-1	NA	TRBD2	CSVDPTSGVYNEQFF	TGCAGCGTTGATCCGACTAGCGGGGTTTACAATGAGCAGTTCTTC
18	TRBV5-6	TRBJ2-1	NA	TRBD1	CASTILSGQGVLYNEQFF	TGTGCCAGCACCATACTAAGCGGACAGGGGGTTCTGTACAATGAGCAGTTCTTC
15	TRBV7-2	TRBJ2-7	once	TRBD2	CASSLRASGQYEQYF	TGTGCCAGCAGCTTACGAGCTAGCGGGCAATACGAGCAGTACTTC
14	TRBV9	TRBJ1-1	few	NA	CASSVAAGVNEAFF	TGTGCCAGCAGCGTAGCGGCAGGGGTCAATGAAGCTTTCTTT
12	TRBV2	TRBJ1-1	NA	NA	CASSGKGTEAFF	TGTGCCAGCTCAGGGAAGGGCACTGAAGCTTTCTTT